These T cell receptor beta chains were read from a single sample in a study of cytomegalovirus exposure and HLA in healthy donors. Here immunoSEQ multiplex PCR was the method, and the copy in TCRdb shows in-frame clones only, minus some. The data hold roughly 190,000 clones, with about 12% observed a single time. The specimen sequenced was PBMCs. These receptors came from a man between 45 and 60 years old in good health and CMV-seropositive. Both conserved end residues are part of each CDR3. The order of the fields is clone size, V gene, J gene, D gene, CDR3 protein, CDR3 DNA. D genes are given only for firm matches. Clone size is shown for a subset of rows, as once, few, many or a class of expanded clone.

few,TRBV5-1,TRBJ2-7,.,CASSRSGAYLYEQYF,TGCGCCAGCAGCCGATCCGGAGCCTATCTCTACGAGCAGTACTTC
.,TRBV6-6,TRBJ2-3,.,CASNNPADTQYF,TGTGCCAGCAATAACCCAGCAGATACGCAGTATTTT
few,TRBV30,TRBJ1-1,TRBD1,CAWGQGNTEAFF,TGTGCCTGGGGACAGGGGAACACTGAAGCTTTCTTT
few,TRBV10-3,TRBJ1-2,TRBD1,CAISKDRPADGYTF,TGTGCCATCAGTAAGGACAGGCCCGCTGATGGCTACACCTTC
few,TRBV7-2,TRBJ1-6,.,CASSLSGWATSPLHF,TGTGCCAGCAGCTTATCTGGCTGGGCTACTTCACCCCTCCACTTT
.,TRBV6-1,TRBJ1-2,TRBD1,CASSEVWRGGDGYTF,TGTGCCAGCAGTGAAGTGTGGAGAGGGGGCGATGGCTACACCTTC
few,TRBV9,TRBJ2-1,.,CASSVVHTTYNEQFF,TGTGCCAGCAGCGTAGTTCACACTACTTACAATGAGCAGTTCTTC
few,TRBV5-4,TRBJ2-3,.,CASSSTDTQYF,TGTGCCAGCAGCTCGACAGATACGCAGTATTTT
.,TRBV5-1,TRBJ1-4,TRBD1,CASSQDRATNEKLFF,TGCGCCAGCAGCCAGGACAGGGCAACTAATGAAAAACTGTTTTTT
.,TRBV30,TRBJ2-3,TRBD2,CAWSVRSGGTDTQYF,TGTGCCTGGAGTGTACGTAGCGGGGGCACAGATACGCAGTATTTT
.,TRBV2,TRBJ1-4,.,CASRGDISTNEKLFF,TGTGCCAGCAGGGGGGACATCTCAACTAATGAAAAACTGTTTTTT
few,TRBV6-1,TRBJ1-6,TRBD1,CASSEGNRGLGSPLHF,TGTGCCAGCAGTGAGGGGAACAGGGGGCTAGGGTCACCCCTCCACTTT
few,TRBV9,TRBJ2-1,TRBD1,CASRGSGTAYNEQFF,TGTGCCAGCAGAGGCTCCGGGACAGCGTACAATGAGCAGTTCTTC
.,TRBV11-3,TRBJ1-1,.,CASSFKRALNTEAFF,TGTGCCAGCAGCTTTAAGAGGGCCTTGAACACTGAAGCTTTCTTT
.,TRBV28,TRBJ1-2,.,CASSSTGIYGYTF,TGTGCCAGCAGTAGCACAGGGATCTATGGCTACACCTTC
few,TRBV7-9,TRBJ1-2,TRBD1,CASSLARAGGGLDGYTF,TGTGCCAGCAGCTTAGCTAGGGCAGGGGGCGGTCTTGATGGCTACACCTTC
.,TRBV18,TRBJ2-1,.,CASSPIRGPAGIEQFF,TGTGCCAGCTCACCAATCCGAGGGCCAGCGGGCATAGAGCAGTTCTTC
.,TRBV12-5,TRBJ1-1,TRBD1,CASGPGTGVTEAFF,TGTGCTAGTGGTCCCGGGACAGGGGTAACTGAAGCTTTCTTT
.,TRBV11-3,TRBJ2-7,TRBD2,CASRTSQRGPYEQYF,TGTGCCAGCAGAACCTCACAGCGGGGTCCCTACGAGCAGTACTTC
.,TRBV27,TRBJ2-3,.,CASFYSDTQYF,TGTGCCAGCTTTTATTCGGATACGCAGTATTTT
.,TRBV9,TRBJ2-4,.,CASSVSGMSDIQYF,TGTGCCAGCAGCGTATCAGGGATGAGTGACATTCAGTACTTC
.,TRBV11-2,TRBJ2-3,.,CASSLIEAQYF,TGTGCCAGCAGCTTGATAGAGGCGCAGTATTTT
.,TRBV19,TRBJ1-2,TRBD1,CARDRENGYTF,TGTGCCAGAGACAGGGAGAATGGCTACACCTTC
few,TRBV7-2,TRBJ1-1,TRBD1,CASSLATGGRTEAFF,TGTGCCAGCAGCCTAGCTACAGGGGGGAGAACTGAAGCTTTCTTT
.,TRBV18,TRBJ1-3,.,CASSPVGRGAGNTIYF,TGTGCCAGCTCACCGGTCGGACGGGGTGCGGGAAACACCATATATTTT
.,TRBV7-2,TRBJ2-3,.,CASSATSSTDTQYF,TGTGCCAGCAGCGCTACTTCTAGCACAGATACGCAGTATTTT
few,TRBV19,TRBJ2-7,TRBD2,CASSMKGLAGVSSYEQYF,TGTGCCAGTAGTATGAAGGGACTAGCGGGAGTTAGCTCCTACGAGCAGTACTTC
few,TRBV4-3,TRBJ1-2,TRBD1,CASSQEGQGNYGYTF,TGCGCCAGCAGCCAAGAGGGACAGGGTAACTATGGCTACACCTTC
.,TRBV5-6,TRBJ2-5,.,CASSLESQRRGETQYF,TGTGCCAGCAGCTTGGAGTCGCAGCGGAGGGGAGAGACCCAGTACTTC
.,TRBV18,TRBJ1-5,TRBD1,CASGPGQGNQPQHF,TGTGCCAGCGGACCGGGACAGGGGAATCAGCCCCAGCATTTT
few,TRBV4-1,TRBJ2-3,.,CASSQFLGGSTDTQYF,TGCGCCAGCAGCCAATTCCTGGGGGGTAGCACAGATACGCAGTATTTT
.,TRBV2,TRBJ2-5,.,CASSLAPGRIETQYF,TGTGCCAGCAGTCTAGCGCCCGGAAGGATAGAGACCCAGTACTTC
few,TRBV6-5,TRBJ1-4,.,CASKNGGARGEKLFF,TGTGCCAGCAAAAACGGGGGTGCCCGTGGTGAAAAACTGTTTTTT
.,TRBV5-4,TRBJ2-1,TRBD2,CASSLVLAGDEQFF,TGTGCCAGCAGCTTGGTACTAGCGGGCGATGAGCAGTTCTTC
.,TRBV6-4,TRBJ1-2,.,CAGSDSPGMGYTF,TGTGCCGGCAGTGACTCCCCAGGGATGGGCTACACCTTC
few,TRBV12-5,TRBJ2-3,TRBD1,CASGLGTGLSSRDTQYF,TGTGCTAGTGGTTTAGGGACAGGGTTGTCCAGCAGAGATACGCAGTATTTT
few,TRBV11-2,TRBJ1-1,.,CASSLERLESEAFF,TGTGCCAGCAGCTTAGAGCGTCTAGAATCTGAAGCTTTCTTT
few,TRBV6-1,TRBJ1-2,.,CASSGRGDGGNYGYTF,TGTGCCAGCAGTGGCCGCGGGGACGGGGGGAACTATGGCTACACCTTC
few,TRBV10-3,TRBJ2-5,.,CAISELAIGPETQYF,TGTGCCATCAGTGAGCTAGCGATAGGGCCCGAGACCCAGTACTTC
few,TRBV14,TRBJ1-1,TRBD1,CASSRARGTGAGGRTEAFF,TGTGCCAGCAGCCGAGCGAGGGGGACAGGGGCCGGGGGTAGGACTGAAGCTTTCTTT